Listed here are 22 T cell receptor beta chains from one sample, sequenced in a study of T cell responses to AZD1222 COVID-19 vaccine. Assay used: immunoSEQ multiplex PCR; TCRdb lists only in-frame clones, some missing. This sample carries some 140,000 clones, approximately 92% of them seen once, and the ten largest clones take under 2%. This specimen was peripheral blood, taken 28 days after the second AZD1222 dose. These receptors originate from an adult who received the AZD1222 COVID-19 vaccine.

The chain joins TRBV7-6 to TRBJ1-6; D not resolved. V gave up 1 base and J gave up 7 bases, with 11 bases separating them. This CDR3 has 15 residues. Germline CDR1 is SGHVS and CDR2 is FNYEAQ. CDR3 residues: CASSLVVGGNSPLHF. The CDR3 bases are TGTGCCAGCAGCTTAGTTGTGGGCGGGAATTCACCCCTCCACTTT.

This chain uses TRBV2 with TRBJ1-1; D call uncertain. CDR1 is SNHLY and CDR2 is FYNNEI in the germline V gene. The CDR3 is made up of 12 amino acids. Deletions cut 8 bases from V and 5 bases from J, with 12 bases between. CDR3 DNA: TGTGCCAGCGACACCGGCGGTACTGAAGCTTTCTTT. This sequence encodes CASDTGGTEAFF. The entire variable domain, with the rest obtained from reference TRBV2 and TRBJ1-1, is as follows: EPEVTQTPSHQVTQMGQEVILRCVPISNHLYFYWYRQILGQKVEFLVSFYNNEISEKSEIFDDQFSVERPDGSNFTLKIRSTKLEDSAMYFCASDTGGTEAFFGQGTRLTVV.

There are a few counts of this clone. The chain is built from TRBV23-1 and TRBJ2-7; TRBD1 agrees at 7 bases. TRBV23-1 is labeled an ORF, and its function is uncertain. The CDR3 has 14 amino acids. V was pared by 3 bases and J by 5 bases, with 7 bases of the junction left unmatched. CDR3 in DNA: TGCGCCAGCAGTCAGACTACAGGGGTTCACGAGCAGTACGTC. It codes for CASSQTTGVHEQYV.

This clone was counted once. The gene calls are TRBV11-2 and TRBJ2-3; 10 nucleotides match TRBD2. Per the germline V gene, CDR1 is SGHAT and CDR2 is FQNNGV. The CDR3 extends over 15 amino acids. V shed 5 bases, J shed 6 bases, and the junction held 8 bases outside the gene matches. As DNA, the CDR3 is TGTGCCAGCAGCCCGATAGCGGGAGGAGTGGATACGCAGTATTTT. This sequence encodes CASSPIAGGVDTQYF.

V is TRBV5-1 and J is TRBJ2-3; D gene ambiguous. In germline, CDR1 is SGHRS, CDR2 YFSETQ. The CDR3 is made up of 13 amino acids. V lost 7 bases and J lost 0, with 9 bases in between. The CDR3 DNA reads TGCGCCAGCTGCCTAGAGAGCACAGATACGCAGTATTTT. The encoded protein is CASCLESTDTQYF.

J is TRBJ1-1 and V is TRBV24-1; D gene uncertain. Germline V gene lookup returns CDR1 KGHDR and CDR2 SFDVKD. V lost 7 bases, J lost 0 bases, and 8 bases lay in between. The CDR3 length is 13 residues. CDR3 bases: TGTGCCACCAGGAAGAACATGAACACTGAAGCTTTCTTT. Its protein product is CATRKNMNTEAFF.

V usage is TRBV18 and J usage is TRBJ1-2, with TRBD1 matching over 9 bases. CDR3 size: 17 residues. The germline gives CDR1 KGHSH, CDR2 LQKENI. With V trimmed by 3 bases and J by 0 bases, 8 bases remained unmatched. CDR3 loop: CASSPTGGILANYGYTF. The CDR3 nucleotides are TGTGCCAGCTCACCGACAGGGGGGATACTAGCTAACTATGGCTACACCTTC.

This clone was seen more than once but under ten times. The CDR3 region has the DNA TGTGCCACCGGACGCGGGGGGTTAGGAGGGGAGCTGTTTTTT. This codes for CATGRGGLGGELFF. The chain recombines TRBV10-3 with TRBJ2-2, with 8 bases that match TRBD2. The CDR3 covers 14 residues. Germline CDR1 and CDR2: ENHRY and SYGVKD. The junction had 12 bases not matched to a gene; V was cut back by 10 bases and J by 8 bases.

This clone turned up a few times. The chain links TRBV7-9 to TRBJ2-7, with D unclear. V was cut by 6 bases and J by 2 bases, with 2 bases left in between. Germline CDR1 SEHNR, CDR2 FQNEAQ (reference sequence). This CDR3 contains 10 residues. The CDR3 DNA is TGTGCCAGCAGGACCTACGAGCAGTACTTC. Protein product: CASRTYEQYF.

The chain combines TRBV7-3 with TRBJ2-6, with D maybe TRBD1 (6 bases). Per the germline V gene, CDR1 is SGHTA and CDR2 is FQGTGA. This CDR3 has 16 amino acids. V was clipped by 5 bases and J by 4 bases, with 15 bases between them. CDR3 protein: CASSPPWGRGANVLTF. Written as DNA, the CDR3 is TGTGCCAGCAGCCCCCCTTGGGGGCGAGGGGCCAACGTCCTGACTTTC.

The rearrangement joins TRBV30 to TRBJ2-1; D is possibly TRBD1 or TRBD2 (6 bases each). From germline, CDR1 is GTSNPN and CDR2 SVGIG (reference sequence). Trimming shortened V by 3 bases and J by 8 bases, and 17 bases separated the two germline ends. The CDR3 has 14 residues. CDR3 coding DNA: TGTGCCTGGAGAATCGGGAGCCCAGGGGATGAGCAGTTCTTC. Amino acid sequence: CAWRIGSPGDEQFF. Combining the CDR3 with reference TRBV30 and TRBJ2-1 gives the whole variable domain SQTIHQWPATLVQPVGSPLSLECTVEGTSNPNLYWYRQAAGRGLQLLFYSVGIGQISSEVPQNLSASRPQDRQFILSSKKLLLSDSGFYLCAWRIGSPGDEQFFGPGTRLTVL.

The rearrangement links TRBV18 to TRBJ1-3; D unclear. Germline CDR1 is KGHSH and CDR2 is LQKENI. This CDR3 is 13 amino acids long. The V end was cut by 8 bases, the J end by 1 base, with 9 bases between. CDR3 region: CASRRESGNTIYF. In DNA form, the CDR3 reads TGTGCCAGCCGCCGGGAGTCTGGAAACACCATATATTTT.

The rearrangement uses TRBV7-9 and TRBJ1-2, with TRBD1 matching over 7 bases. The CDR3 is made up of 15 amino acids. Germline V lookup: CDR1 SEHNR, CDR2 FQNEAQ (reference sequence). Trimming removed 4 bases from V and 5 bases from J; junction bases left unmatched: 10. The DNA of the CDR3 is TGTGCCAGCAGCTCCGGGTCGGGACAGCGATATGGCTACACCTTC. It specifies CASSSGSGQRYGYTF. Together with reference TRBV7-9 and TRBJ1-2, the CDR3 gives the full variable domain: DTGVSQNPRHKITKRGQNVTFRCDPISEHNRLYWYRQTLGQGPEFLTYFQNEAQLEKSRLLSDRFSAERPKGSFSTLEIQRTEQGDSAMYLCASSSGSGQRYGYTFGSGTRLTVV.

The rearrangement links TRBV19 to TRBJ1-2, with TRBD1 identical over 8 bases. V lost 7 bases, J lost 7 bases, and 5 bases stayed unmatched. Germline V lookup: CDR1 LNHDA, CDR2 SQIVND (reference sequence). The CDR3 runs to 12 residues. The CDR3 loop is CASTPTGVGYTF. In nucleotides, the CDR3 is TGTGCCAGTACCCCGACAGGGGTTGGCTACACCTTC. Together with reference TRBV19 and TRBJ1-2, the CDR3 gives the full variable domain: DGGITQSPKYLFRKEGQNVTLSCEQNLNHDAMYWYRQDPGQGLRLIYYSQIVNDFQKGDIAEGYSVSREKKESFPLTVTSAQKNPTAFYLCASTPTGVGYTFGSGTRLTVV.

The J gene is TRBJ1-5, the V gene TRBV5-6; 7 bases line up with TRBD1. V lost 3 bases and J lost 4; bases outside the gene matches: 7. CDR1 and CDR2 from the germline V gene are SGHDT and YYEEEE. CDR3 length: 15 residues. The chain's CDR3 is CASSSLGTVNQPQHF. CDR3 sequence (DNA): TGTGCCAGCAGCTCACTCGGGACAGTAAATCAGCCCCAGCATTTT.

The CDR3 loop is CASSPSPLAGTGELFF. The DNA of the CDR3 is TGTGCCAGCAGCCCCTCCCCACTAGCGGGCACCGGGGAGCTGTTTTTT. The chain employs TRBV11-2 and TRBJ2-2, with TRBD2 matching 9 bases. The V and J ends lost 5 bases and 4 bases, in that order; junction bases with no gene match: 8. The CDR3 is 16 amino acids. Germline assignment: CDR1 SGHAT and CDR2 FQNNGV.

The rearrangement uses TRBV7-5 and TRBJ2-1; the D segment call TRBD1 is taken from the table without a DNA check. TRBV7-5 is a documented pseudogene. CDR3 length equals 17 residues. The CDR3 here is CARTAGQGPSAYNEQFF. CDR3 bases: TGTGCCAGAACCGCCGGACAGGGTCCATCCGCCTACAATGAGCAGTTCTTC.

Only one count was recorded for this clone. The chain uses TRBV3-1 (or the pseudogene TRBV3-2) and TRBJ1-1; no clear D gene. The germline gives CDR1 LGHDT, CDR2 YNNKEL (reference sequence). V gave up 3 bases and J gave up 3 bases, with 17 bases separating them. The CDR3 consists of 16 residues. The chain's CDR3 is CASSHSPLGLYTEAFF. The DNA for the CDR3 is TGTGCCAGCAGCCATAGCCCCCTTGGATTGTACACTGAAGCTTTCTTT.

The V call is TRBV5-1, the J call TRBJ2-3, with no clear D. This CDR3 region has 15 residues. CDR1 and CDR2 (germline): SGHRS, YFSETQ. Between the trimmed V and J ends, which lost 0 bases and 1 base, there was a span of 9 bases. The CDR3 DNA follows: TGCGCCAGCAGCTTGGGGGTTTTGGGCACAGATACGCAGTATTTT. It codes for CASSLGVLGTDTQYF.

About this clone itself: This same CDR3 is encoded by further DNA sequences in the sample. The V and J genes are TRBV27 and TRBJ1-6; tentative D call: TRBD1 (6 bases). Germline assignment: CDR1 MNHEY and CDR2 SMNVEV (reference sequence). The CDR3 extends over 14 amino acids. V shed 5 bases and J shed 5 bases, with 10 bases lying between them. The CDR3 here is CASSLGGNNSPLHF. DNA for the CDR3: TGTGCCAGCAGTCTAGGGGGTAATAATTCACCCCTCCACTTT.

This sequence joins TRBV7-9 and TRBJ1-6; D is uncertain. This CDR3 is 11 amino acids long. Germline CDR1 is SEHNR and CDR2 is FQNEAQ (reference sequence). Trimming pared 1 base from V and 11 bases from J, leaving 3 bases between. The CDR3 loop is CASSLGAPLHF. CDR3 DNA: TGTGCCAGCAGCTTAGGAGCACCCCTCCACTTT.

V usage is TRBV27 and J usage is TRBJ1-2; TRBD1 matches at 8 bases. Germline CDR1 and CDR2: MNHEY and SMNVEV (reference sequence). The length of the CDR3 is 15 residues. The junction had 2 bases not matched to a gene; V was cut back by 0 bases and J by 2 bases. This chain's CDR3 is CASSLSGQENYGYTF. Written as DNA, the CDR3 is TGTGCCAGCAGTTTATCGGGACAGGAAAACTATGGCTACACCTTC.